Following are 27 T cell receptor beta chains from one sample sequenced in a study of post-analysis software for immune sequencing data. Findings and limits, study-wide: TRBV segments more frequent in patients than in controls numbered five and included TRBV5-6, TRBV5-1 and TRBV20-1.

No antigen has been assigned to these receptors. The library was made from cDNA and included unique molecular identifiers. TCRdb fed the PCR reads into MiXCR, producing one record per CDR3 protein. The repertoire holds 750,000 to 950,000 distinct CDR3 sequences, with 53% as singletons. The sequenced sample was blood. The receptors originated from a girl aged 10 to 17 with multiple sclerosis.

This sequence joins TRBV7-9 and TRBJ2-5; no definite D call. The J call may be in error: the DNA end matches TRBJ2-7 better. Germline V gene lookup returns CDR1 SEHNR and CDR2 FQNEAQ (reference sequence). The CDR3 is 15 amino acids. CDR3 nucleotide sequence: TGTGCCAGCAGCTTAGGATCGAGGCCCAGCGACGAGCAGTACTTC. It is translated as CASSLGSRPSDEQYF.

The chain employs TRBV29-1 and TRBJ2-7; 8 nucleotides match TRBD1. The germline gives CDR1 SQVTM, CDR2 ANQGSEA. The length of the CDR3 is 13 residues. The V and J ends lost 4 bases and 3 bases, in that order; junction bases with no gene match: 5. For the CDR3, the DNA is TGCAGCGTTGGTGGACAGGGATTCTACGAGCAGTACTTC. It translates to CSVGGQGFYEQYF.

The chain uses TRBV12-3 or TRBV12-4 and TRBJ1-2; TRBD1 aligns across 8 bases. The CDR3 is made up of 16 amino acids. J lost 0 bases, V lost 3 bases, and 6 bases had no gene match. CDR3 residues: CASSFLPDRANYGYTF. The CDR3 bases are TGTGCCAGCAGTTTTCTCCCGGACAGGGCTAACTATGGCTACACCTTC.

This clonotype has a single count. The CDR3, as DNA: TGCAGCGTTGAAGGCGCGACCTCCTACGAGCAGTACTTC. Translated: CSVEGATSYEQYF. The rearrangement links TRBV29-1 to TRBJ2-7; D is uncertain. CDR1 is SQVTM and CDR2 is ANQGSEA in the germline V gene. Trimming cost V 1 base and J 0 bases, with 7 bases left between them. CDR3 length: 13 amino acids.

The rearrangement joins TRBV29-1 to TRBJ1-1; D is uncertain. With 3 bases removed from V and 6 bases from J, the gap between germline ends came to 5 bases. CDR3 length: 10 amino acids. Germline loops: CDR1 SQVTM, CDR2 ANQGSEA. The CDR3 sequence is CSVEAPEAFF. As DNA, the CDR3 is TGCAGCGTTGAGGCCCCTGAAGCTTTCTTT.

V and J are TRBV9 and TRBJ1-5; D might be TRBD1 (6 bases). Trimming took off 1 base at V and 6 bases at J, with 8 bases between the two ends. The CDR3 length is 13 residues. Germline values: CDR1 SGDLS, CDR2 YYNGEE. CDR3 in amino acids: CASSVRGGQPQHF. In DNA, the CDR3 is TGTGCCAGCAGCGTAAGGGGGGGTCAGCCCCAGCATTTT.

This clonotype has a handful of counts. The rearrangement joins TRBV5-1 to TRBJ2-4; 7 bases match TRBD2. The J call may be incorrect, as the DNA end agrees better with TRBJ2-7. The CDR3 consists of 21 residues. Germline loops: CDR1 SGHRS, CDR2 YFSETQ. The CDR3 here is CASSSPSGLVTSTTSSYEQYF. The CDR3 nucleotides are TGCGCCAGCAGCTCCCCTTCAGGACTAGTCACATCTACGACCAGCTCCTACGAGCAGTACTTC.

The rearrangement links TRBV12-3 or TRBV12-4 to TRBJ1-6; 7 positions match TRBD1. The length of the CDR3 is 15 residues. The J segment lost 8 bases and the V segment lost 1 base, leaving 5 bases of the junction unmatched. CDR3 sequence reads: CASSLDRGGDSPLHF. In DNA form, the CDR3 reads TGTGCCAGCAGTTTAGACAGGGGTGGCGATTCACCCCTCCACTTT.

This chain joins TRBV18 and TRBJ2-5; D might be TRBD1 (6 bases). The V and J ends lost 2 bases and 1 base respectively, with 11 bases between them. Per the germline V gene, CDR1 is KGHSH and CDR2 is LQKENI. The CDR3 is 15 amino acids. Here the CDR3 reads CASSPSGTTQETQYF. In nucleotides, the CDR3 is TGTGCCAGCTCACCATCCGGGACAACCCAAGAGACCCAGTACTTC.

This rearrangement joins TRBV29-1 to TRBJ1-2, with TRBD1 as a possible D gene (6 bases). Germline CDR1 is SQVTM and CDR2 is ANQGSEA. V was cut by 5 bases and J by 2 bases, with 12 bases left in between. CDR3 size: 13 residues. For the CDR3, the DNA is TGCAGCGTTCCGAAAACAGGGAACTATGGCTACACCTTC. Its translation is CSVPKTGNYGYTF.

The genes are TRBV14 and TRBJ2-3; 7 bases fit TRBD2. J was trimmed by 2 bases and V by 3 bases; bases with no gene match: 11. CDR3 length: 17 amino acids. Germline loops: CDR1 SGHDN, CDR2 FVKESK. The CDR3 DNA is TGTGCCAGCAGCCACCAAAGGGGAGGGTACTCCACAGATACGCAGTATTTT. Its translation is CASSHQRGGYSTDTQYF.

This rearrangement joins TRBV7-2 to TRBJ2-5, with a weak D call TRBD2 (6 bases). CDR3 length: 14 amino acids. The germline CDR1 and CDR2 sequences are SGHTA and FQGNSA. V was trimmed by 3 bases and J by 7 bases, leaving 15 bases between them. The CDR3 sequence: CASSFRLPGGTQYF. In nucleotides, the CDR3 is TGTGCCAGCAGCTTCCGGCTCCCCGGGGGGACCCAGTACTTC.

This clonotype showed up just a few times. The chain carries TRBV14 and TRBJ2-3; 7 bases are a match to TRBD1. Germline V gives CDR1 SGHDN, CDR2 FVKESK. V was pared by 8 bases and J by 2 bases, with 13 bases of the junction left unmatched. This CDR3 is 16 amino acids long. This chain's CDR3 is CASSERFDRDTDTQYF. DNA of the CDR3: TGTGCCAGCTCCGAGAGGTTCGACAGGGACACAGATACGCAGTATTTT.

The chain couples TRBV2 to TRBJ1-5; D possibly corresponds to TRBD1 (6 bases). Trimming took off 6 bases at V and 5 bases at J, with 17 bases between the two ends. The germline CDR1 and CDR2 sequences are SNHLY and FYNNEI. This CDR3 has 15 amino acids. This CDR3 reads CASSQGGQVHQPQHF. For the CDR3, the DNA is TGTGCCAGCAGCCAAGGGGGACAAGTTCATCAGCCCCAGCATTTT.

The chain carries TRBV29-1 and TRBJ1-2, with D perhaps matching TRBD1 (5 bases). The CDR3 runs to 12 residues. From germline, CDR1 is SQVTM and CDR2 ANQGSEA. Trimming removed 2 bases from V and 8 bases from J, with 12 bases in between. The CDR3 nucleotides read TGCAGCGTTGAATCCGGGGGTAGCGGCTACACCTTC. This sequence encodes CSVESGGSGYTF.

This clonotype was picked up a small number of times. V gene TRBV4-1 combines with J gene TRBJ1-1; 7 bases agree with TRBD1. V was pared by 1 base and J by 7 bases, with 9 bases of the junction left unmatched. This CDR3 has 15 amino acids. CDR1 and CDR2 from the germline V gene are MGHRA and YSYEKL. CDR3 residues: CASSQVTGTKGEAFF. CDR3 DNA: TGCGCCAGCAGCCAAGTGACAGGGACAAAGGGTGAAGCTTTCTTT.

A single count supports this clonotype. Possible read error: a much larger clone is one base away. This chain connects TRBV25-1 to TRBJ2-7; TRBD2 agrees at 7 bases. The J segment lost 7 bases and the V segment lost 7 bases, leaving 19 bases of the junction unmatched. CDR3 length equals 16 residues. The germline V gene has CDR1 MGHDK and CDR2 SYGVNS. CDR3 sequence reads: CASTRQWAGAVVEQYF. CDR3 sequence (DNA): TGTGCCAGCACTCGCCAGTGGGCGGGAGCTGTTGTTGAGCAGTACTTC.

The V gene is TRBV30, the J gene TRBJ1-6, with a tentative D call TRBD1 (6 bases). The CDR3 totals 13 residues. V was cut by 3 bases and J by 13 bases, with 16 bases left in between. Germline assignment: CDR1 GTSNPN and CDR2 SVGIG (reference sequence). The CDR3 protein is CAWRDDRISPLHF. The CDR3 coding sequence is TGTGCCTGGAGGGATGACAGGATTTCGCCCCTCCACTTT. Drawing the rest from reference TRBV30 and TRBJ1-6, the complete variable domain is SQTIHQWPATLVQPVGSPLSLECTVEGTSNPNLYWYRQAAGRGLQLLFYSVGIGQISSEVPQNLSASRPQDRQFILSSKKLLLSDSGFYLCAWRDDRISPLHFGNGTRLTVT.

The chain combines TRBV5-1 with TRBJ2-7, with no clear D. The germline gives CDR1 SGHRS, CDR2 YFSETQ. V lost 4 bases, J lost 5 bases, and 16 bases lay in between. The CDR3 extends over 14 amino acids. CDR3 sequence reads: CASSNSGPPNEQYF. The CDR3 DNA follows: TGCGCCAGCAGCAACTCAGGACCCCCAAACGAGCAGTACTTC.

This clonotype was recorded a few times. The chain recombines TRBV5-1 with TRBJ2-7; D might be TRBD1 (5 bases). There are 15 residues in the CDR3. Trimming took off 5 bases at V and 4 bases at J, with 19 bases between the two ends. Germline CDR1 reads SGHRS; CDR2 reads YFSETQ. The CDR3 protein is CASRSDSILAYEQYF. The CDR3 coding sequence is TGCGCCAGCAGATCCGACAGTATTCTGGCTTACGAGCAGTACTTC.

This clonotype has only a few counts. A read error may produce the germline difference seen at one junction end. The genes are TRBV6-1 and TRBJ2-7; D is perhaps TRBD1 (5 bases). There are 13 residues in the CDR3. Germline-derived CDR1 and CDR2 are MNHNS and SASEGT. For the CDR3, the DNA is TGTGCCGGCAGTGTGGCAGGGTCCTACGAGCAGTACTTC. Amino acid sequence: CAGSVAGSYEQYF.

The chain combines TRBV10-3 with TRBJ2-1; 11 bases are shared with TRBD2. CDR3 length: 17 residues. V shed 0 bases, J shed 13 bases, and the junction held 14 bases outside the gene matches. The germline V gene encodes CDR1 ENHRY and CDR2 SYGVKD. CDR3 coding DNA: TGTGCCATCAGTGAGTCGTTAGCGGGAGGGCCTCTATCACATCAGTTCTTC. This gives the protein CAISESLAGGPLSHQFF.

V is TRBV10-2 and J is TRBJ1-5; D unclear. This CDR3 contains 14 residues. V dropped 2 bases and J dropped 6 bases, with 11 bases sitting between them. Germline V CDR1 and CDR2: WSHSY, SAAADI. CDR3 sequence reads: CASSETARPQPQHF. As DNA, the CDR3 is TGCGCCAGCAGTGAGACGGCCCGACCTCAGCCCCAGCATTTT.

The J gene is TRBJ2-5, the V gene TRBV20-1, with 8 bases identical to TRBD1. The CDR3 loop spans 15 amino acids. The germline gives CDR1 DFQATT, CDR2 SNEGSKA (reference sequence). CDR3 region: CSLSAKNRGQETQYF. The CDR3 nucleotides read TGCAGCCTCTCCGCTAAAAACAGGGGGCAAGAGACCCAGTACTTC.

This chain uses TRBV10-3 with TRBJ2-7, with D hard to call. Germline V lookup: CDR1 ENHRY, CDR2 SYGVKD. Trimming cost V 4 bases and J 4 bases, with 8 bases left between them. This CDR3 is 12 amino acids long. The DNA for the CDR3 is TGTGCCATCAGTGCCCAGAGGTACGAGCAGTACTTC. Amino acids: CAISAQRYEQYF.

The sample holds a few counts of this clonotype. The chain couples TRBV5-1 to TRBJ2-1, with 7 bases fitting TRBD2. The CDR3 runs 15 residues. V lost 5 bases and J lost 5; bases outside the gene matches: 10. The V gene's germline CDR1 is SGHRS and CDR2 YFSETQ. CDR3 DNA sequence: TGCGCCAGCAGTTCCCTGGGGGGAGGGAACAATGAGCAGTTCTTC. Encoded protein: CASSSLGGGNNEQFF.

The chain joins TRBV3-1 to TRBJ1-2, with a weak D call TRBD1 (5 bases). V lost 1 base and J lost 4, with 10 bases in between. The CDR3 length is 14 residues. Germline CDR1 and CDR2: LGHDT and YNNKEL (reference sequence). CDR3 in amino acids: CASSQVWGIYGYTF. CDR3 coding DNA: TGTGCCAGCAGCCAAGTATGGGGGATCTATGGCTACACCTTC.